A selection of T cell receptor beta chains follows, all from one sample in a study of blood T cells in healthy people across ages. TCRdb used MiXCR to reprocess the 5' RACE reads, holding one entry per CDR3 protein. The sample records roughly 1,500,000 distinct CDR3 sequences, 35% to 45% being singletons. The sequencing sample was made of blood. These receptor sequences come from a woman younger than 30 in good health. Each CDR3 is given with its conserved first and last residue. The D gene is left open where the match is weak. Size values are once, few and many counts, or a class for expanded clones, and some rows have none.

CASSFLTLGGGFNEQFF | TGTGCCAGCAGTTTCCTCACTTTGGGGGGGGGCTTTAATGAGCAGTTCTTC | TRBV28 | few | 17 | - | TRBJ2-1
CATSRKAIGTDTQYF | TGTGCCACCAGCAGAAAAGCGATTGGCACAGATACGCAGTATTTT | TRBV15 | once | 15 | - | TRBJ2-3
CASSQGGGGLSYNEQYF | TGTGCCAGCAGCCAAGGCGGCGGGGGCCTCTCCTACAATGAGCAGTACTTC | TRBV3-1 | - | 17 | - | TRBJ2-7
CSTRGSYEQYF | TGCAGCACCAGGGGGTCCTACGAGCAGTACTTC | TRBV20-1 | many | 11 | TRBD1 | TRBJ2-7
CASSPLVTGQARGYTF | TGCGCCAGCAGCCCTCTTGTGACGGGACAAGCCCGCGGCTACACCTTC | TRBV4-1 | - | 16 | - | TRBJ1-2
CSARDGASYGYTF | TGCAGTGCTAGAGACGGGGCGAGCTATGGCTACACCTTC | TRBV20-1 | - | 13 | - | TRBJ1-2
CASSLFNRASTDTQYF | TGCGCCAGCAGCTTGTTTAACAGAGCTAGCACAGATACGCAGTATTTT | TRBV5-1 | - | 16 | - | TRBJ2-3
CASSLENGNGYTF | TGCGCCAGCAGCTTGGAGAACGGGAATGGCTACACCTTC | TRBV5-1 | few | 13 | - | TRBJ1-2
CSAPKTGELFF | TGCAGTGCTCCCAAAACCGGGGAGCTGTTTTTT | TRBV20-1 | - | 11 | - | TRBJ2-2
CASSQVSYNEQFF | TGTGCCAGCAGCCAAGTCTCCTACAATGAGCAGTTCTTC | TRBV3-1 | - | 13 | - | TRBJ2-1
CASSSNAGTGFLLGGETQYF | TGTGCCAGCAGTTCGAACGCCGGGACAGGGTTTCTGTTGGGTGGGGAGACCCAGTACTTC | TRBV5-6 | - | 20 | TRBD1 | TRBJ2-5
CASSLGRTSGGSNEQFF | TGTGCCAGCAGCTTAGGCCGGACTAGCGGGGGGAGCAATGAGCAGTTCTTC | TRBV7-2 | - | 17 | TRBD2 | TRBJ2-1
CASSSSDVYGYTF | TGTGCCAGCAGTTCATCGGATGTCTATGGCTACACCTTC | TRBV6-5 | few | 13 | - | TRBJ1-2
CAIGTDSYGYTF | TGTGCCATCGGGACAGACTCCTATGGCTACACCTTC | TRBV10-3 | few | 12 | TRBD1 | TRBJ1-2
CASSFSQGANEKLFF | TGTGCCAGCAGTTTTTCACAGGGGGCTAATGAAAAACTGTTTTTT | TRBV28 | - | 15 | TRBD1 | TRBJ1-4
CSASMWDRARYTF | TGCAGTGCTAGTATGTGGGACAGGGCGCGCTACACCTTC | TRBV20-1 | - | 13 | TRBD1 | TRBJ1-2
CASSPLTSSTQYF | TGTGCCAGCAGCCCCTTGACATCATCTACGCAGTATTTT | TRBV11-2 | - | 13 | - | TRBJ2-3
CAWSVLSGNLGEQFF | TGTGCCTGGAGTGTACTCAGCGGGAATTTGGGTGAGCAGTTCTTC | TRBV30 | - | 15 | TRBD2 | TRBJ2-1
CASSLGDRGLDVHGQYF | TGTGCCAGCAGTTTAGGGGATCGGGGACTCGACGTTCATGGGCAGTACTTC | TRBV12-3/TRBV12-4 | few | 17 | - | TRBJ2-7
CASSLSRQLNYGYTF | TGTGCCAGCAGCTTATCCCGACAGTTGAACTATGGCTACACCTTC | TRBV11-2 | - | 15 | - | TRBJ1-2